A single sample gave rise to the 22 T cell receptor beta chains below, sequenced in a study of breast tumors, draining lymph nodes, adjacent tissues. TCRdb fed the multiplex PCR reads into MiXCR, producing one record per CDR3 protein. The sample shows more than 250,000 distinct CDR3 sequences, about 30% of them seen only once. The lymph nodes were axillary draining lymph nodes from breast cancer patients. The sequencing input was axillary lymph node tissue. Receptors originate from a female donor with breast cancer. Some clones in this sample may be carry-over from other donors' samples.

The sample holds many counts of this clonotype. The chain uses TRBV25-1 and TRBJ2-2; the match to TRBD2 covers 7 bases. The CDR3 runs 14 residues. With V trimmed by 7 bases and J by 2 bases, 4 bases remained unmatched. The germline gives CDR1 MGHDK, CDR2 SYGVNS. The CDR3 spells CASKTSENTGELFF. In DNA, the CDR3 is TGTGCCAGCAAAACTAGCGAAAACACCGGGGAGCTGTTTTTT.

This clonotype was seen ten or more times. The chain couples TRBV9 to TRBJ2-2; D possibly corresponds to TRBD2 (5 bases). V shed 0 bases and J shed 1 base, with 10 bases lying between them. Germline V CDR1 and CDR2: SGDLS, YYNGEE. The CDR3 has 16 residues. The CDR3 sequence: CASSVELEGNTGELFF. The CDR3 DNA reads TGTGCCAGCAGCGTAGAACTAGAGGGGAACACCGGGGAGCTGTTTTTT.

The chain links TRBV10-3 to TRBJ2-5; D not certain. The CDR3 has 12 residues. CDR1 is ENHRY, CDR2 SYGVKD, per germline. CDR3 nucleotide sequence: TGTACCACCCAGAACCTTCAGGAGACCCAGTACTTC. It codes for CTTQNLQETQYF.

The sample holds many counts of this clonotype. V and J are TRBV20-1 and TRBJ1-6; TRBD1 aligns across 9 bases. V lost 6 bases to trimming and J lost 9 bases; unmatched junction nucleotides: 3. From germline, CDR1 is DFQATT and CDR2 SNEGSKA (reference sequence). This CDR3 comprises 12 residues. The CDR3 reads CSARDRASPLHF. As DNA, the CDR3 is TGCAGTGCGCGGGACAGGGCTTCACCCCTCCACTTT.

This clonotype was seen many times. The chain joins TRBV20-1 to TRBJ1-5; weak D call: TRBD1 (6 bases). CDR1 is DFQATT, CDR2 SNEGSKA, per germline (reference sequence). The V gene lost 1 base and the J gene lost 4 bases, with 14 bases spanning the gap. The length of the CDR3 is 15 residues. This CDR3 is CSARVGGSGNQPQHF. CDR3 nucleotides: TGCAGTGCTAGAGTCGGGGGCTCGGGGAATCAGCCCCAGCATTTT.

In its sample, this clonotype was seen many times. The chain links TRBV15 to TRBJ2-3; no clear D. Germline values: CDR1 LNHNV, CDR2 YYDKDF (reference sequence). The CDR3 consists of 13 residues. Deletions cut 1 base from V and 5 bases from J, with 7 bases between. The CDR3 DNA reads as TGTGCCACCAGCAGAGCCTTCAGAGATACGCAGTATTTT. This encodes CATSRAFRDTQYF.

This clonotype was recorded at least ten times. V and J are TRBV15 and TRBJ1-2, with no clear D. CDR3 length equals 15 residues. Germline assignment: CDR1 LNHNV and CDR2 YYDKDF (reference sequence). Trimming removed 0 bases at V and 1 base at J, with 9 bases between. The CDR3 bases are TGTGCCACCAGCAGAGACGGTAACAGTAACTATGGCTACACCTTC. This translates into CATSRDGNSNYGYTF. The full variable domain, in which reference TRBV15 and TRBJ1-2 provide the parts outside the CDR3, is DAMVIQNPRYQVTQFGKPVTLSCSQTLNHNVMYWYQQKSSQAPKLLFHYYDKDFNNEADTPDNFQSRRPNTSFCFLDIRSPGLGDTAMYLCATSRDGNSNYGYTFGSGTRLTVV.

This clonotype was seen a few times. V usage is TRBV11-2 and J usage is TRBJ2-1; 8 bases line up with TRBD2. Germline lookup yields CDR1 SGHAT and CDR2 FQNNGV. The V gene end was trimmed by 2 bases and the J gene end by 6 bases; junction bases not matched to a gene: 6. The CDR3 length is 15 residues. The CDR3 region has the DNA TGTGCCAGCAGCTTAAGAACGGGAGGGACCAATGAGCAGTTCTTC. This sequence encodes CASSLRTGGTNEQFF.

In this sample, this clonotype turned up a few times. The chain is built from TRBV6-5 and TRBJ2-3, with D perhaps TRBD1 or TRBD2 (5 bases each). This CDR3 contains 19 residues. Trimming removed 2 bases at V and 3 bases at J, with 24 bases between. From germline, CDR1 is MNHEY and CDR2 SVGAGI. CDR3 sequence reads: CASSYGSLVGGVGTDTQYF. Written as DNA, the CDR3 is TGTGCCAGCAGTTACGGGTCATTGGTTGGGGGAGTCGGTACAGATACGCAGTATTTT.

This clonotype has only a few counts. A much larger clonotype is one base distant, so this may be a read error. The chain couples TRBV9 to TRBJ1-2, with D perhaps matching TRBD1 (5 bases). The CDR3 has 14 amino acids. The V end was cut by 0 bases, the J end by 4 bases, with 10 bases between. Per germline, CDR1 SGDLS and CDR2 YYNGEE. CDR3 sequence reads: CASSVDEGLYGYTF. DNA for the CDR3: TGTGCCAGCAGCGTAGACGAGGGACTCTATGGCTACACCTTC.

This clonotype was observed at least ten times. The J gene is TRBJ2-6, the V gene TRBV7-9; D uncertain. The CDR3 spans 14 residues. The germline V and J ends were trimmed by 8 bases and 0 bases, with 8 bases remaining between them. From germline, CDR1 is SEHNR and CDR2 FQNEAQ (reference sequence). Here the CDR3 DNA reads TGTGCCAGCGAGGCCGTCTCTGGGGCCAACGTCCTGACTTTC. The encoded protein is CASEAVSGANVLTF.

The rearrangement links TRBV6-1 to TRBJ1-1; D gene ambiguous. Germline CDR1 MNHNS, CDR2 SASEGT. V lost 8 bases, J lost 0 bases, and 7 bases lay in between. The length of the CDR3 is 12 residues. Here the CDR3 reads CASASMNTEAFF. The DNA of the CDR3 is TGTGCCAGCGCAAGCATGAACACTGAAGCTTTCTTT.

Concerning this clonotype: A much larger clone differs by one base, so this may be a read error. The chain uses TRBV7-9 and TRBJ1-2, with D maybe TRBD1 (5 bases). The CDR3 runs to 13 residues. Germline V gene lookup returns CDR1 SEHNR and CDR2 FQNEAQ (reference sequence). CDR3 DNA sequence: TGTGCCTGCAGCTCCGGGACGGACTATGGCTACACCTTC. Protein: CACSSGTDYGYTF.

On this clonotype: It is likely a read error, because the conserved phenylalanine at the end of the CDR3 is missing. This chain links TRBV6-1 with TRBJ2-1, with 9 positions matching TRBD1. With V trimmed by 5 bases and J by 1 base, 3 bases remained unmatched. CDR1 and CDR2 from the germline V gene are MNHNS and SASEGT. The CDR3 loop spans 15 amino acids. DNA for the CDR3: TGTGCCAGCAGTTGGGACAGGGATTCCTACAATGAGCAGTTCTGC. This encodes CASSWDRDSYNEQFC.

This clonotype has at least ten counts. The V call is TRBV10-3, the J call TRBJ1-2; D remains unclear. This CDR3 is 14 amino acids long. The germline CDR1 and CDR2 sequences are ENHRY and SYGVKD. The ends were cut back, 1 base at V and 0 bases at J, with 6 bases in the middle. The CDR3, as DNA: TGTGCCATCAGTGAGTTCAGTCCTAACTATGGCTACACCTTC. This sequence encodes CAISEFSPNYGYTF.

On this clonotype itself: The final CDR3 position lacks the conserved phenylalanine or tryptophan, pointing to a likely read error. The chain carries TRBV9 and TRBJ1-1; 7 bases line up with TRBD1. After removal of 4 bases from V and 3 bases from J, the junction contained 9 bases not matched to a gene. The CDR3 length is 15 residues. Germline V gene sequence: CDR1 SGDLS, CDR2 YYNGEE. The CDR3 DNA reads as TGTGCCAGCAGCCCCCGTGACAGGGACTACACTGAAGCTTTCTTG. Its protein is CASSPRDRDYTEAFL.

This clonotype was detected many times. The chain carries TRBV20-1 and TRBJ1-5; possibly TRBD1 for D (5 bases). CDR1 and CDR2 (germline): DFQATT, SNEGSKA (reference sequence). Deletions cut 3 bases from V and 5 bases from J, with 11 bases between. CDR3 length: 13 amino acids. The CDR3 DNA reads TGCAGTGCTAGCCAACCAGGGTATCAGCCCCAGCATTTT. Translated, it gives CSASQPGYQPQHF.

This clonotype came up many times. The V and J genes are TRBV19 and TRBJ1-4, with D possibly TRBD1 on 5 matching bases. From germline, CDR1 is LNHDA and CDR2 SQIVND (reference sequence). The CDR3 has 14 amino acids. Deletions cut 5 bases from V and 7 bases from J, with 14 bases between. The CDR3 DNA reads TGTGCCAGTAGTTGGTGGGGCGTACGTGAAAAACTGTTTTTT. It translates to CASSWWGVREKLFF.

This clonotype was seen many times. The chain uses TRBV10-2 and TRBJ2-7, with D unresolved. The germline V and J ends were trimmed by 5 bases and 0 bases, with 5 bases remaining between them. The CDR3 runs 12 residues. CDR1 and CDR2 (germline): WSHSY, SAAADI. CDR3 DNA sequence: TGCGCCAGCAGTAGGGCCTCCTACGAGCAGTACTTC. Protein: CASSRASYEQYF.

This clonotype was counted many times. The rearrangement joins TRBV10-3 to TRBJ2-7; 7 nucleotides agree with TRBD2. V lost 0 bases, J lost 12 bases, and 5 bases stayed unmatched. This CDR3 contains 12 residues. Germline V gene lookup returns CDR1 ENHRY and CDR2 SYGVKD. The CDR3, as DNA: TGTGCCATCAGTGAGTCGGGGGAGGGCCTGTACTTC. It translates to CAISESGEGLYF.

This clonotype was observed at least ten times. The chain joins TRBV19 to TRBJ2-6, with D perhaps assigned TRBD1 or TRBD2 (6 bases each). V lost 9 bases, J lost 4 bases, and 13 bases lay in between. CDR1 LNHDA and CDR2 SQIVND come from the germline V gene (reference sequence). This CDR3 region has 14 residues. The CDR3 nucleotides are TGTGCCAGCCGCCCGGGGGCCGGGGCCAACGTCCTGACTTTC. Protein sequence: CASRPGAGANVLTF. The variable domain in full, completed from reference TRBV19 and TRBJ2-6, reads DGGITQSPKYLFRKEGQNVTLSCEQNLNHDAMYWYRQDPGQGLRLIYYSQIVNDFQKGDIAEGYSVSREKKESFPLTVTSAQKNPTAFYLCASRPGAGANVLTFGAGSRLTVL.

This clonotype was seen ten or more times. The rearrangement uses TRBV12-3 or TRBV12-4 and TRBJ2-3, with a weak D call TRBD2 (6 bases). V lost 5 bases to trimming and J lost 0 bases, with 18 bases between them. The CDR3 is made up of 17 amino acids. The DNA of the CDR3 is TGTGCCAGCAGTCGCCGGGGGTTTGCTTCTAGCACAGATACGCAGTATTTT. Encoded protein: CASSRRGFASSTDTQYF.